This T cell receptor beta chain is drawn from a study of graft-versus-host responses after intestinal transplantation. In the study overall: Recipients got multivisceral, liver-intestinal, or isolated intestinal transplants. Study outcomes and limitations: Patients with graft-donor T cell macrochimerism had high graft-versus-host to host-versus-graft clonal ratios in allografts.

Generated by immunoSEQ multiplex PCR, the TCRdb table keeps only in-frame clones and is missing some. The sample includes some 66,000 clones, roughly nine tenths of them seen just once. Graft-derived tissue was subjected to processing to liberate intraepithelial and lamina propria lymphocytes. This CDR3 spans 16 amino acids. V was trimmed by 2 bases and J by 2 bases, leaving 10 bases between them. CDR1 and CDR2 from the germline V gene are KGHSH and LQKENI. For this clone: The antigen is unknown.

The chain has TRBV18 and TRBJ2-6; D remains ambiguous. The material sequenced was ileum tissue, taken around 350 days after transplant. This receptor was taken from a human patient who received an intestinal transplant, so some T cells may come from the graft donor. The CDR3 loop reads CASSPKQTPGANVLTF. CDR3 in DNA: TGTGCCAGCTCACCAAAACAGACACCTGGGGCCAACGTCCTGACTTTC.